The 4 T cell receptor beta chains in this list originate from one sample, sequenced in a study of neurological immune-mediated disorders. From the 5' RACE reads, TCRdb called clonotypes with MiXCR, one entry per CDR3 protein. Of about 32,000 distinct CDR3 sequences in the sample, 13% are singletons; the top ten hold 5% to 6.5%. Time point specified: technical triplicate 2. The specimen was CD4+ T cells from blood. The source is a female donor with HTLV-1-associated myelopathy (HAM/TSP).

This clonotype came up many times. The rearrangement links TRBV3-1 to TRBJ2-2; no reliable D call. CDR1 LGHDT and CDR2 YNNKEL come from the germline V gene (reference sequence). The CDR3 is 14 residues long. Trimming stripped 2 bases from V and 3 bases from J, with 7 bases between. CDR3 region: CASSQIIYTGELFF. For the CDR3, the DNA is TGTGCCAGCAGCCAAATTATCTACACCGGGGAGCTGTTTTTT.

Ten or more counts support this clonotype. The CDR3 region has the DNA TGTGCCAGCAGCTTACACCTCCTCGGGGGGAGCACAGATACGCAGTATTTT. Translating it yields CASSLHLLGGSTDTQYF. The rearrangement uses TRBV5-5 and TRBJ2-3, with TRBD2 matching over 7 bases. The V gene's germline CDR1 is SGHKS and CDR2 YYEKEE (reference sequence). Germline trimming cut 2 bases from V and 0 bases from J; bases unmatched to any gene: 9. The CDR3 is made up of 17 amino acids.

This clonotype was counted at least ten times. The DNA of the CDR3 is TGTGCCAGCAGCTTCGGGACACCTAATGAGCAGTTCTTC. It is translated as CASSFGTPNEQFF. The chain employs TRBV6-6 and TRBJ2-1; a weak D match, TRBD1 (6 bases). The CDR3 totals 13 residues. V was pared by 6 bases and J by 7 bases, with 13 bases between. Germline CDR1 is MNHNY and CDR2 is SVGAGI (reference sequence).

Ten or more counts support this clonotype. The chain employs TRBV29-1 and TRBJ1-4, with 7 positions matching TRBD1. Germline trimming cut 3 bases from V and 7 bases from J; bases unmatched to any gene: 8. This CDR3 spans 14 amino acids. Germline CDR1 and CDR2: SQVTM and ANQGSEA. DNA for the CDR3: TGCAGCGTTGACCGGACAGGCTCTGGTGAAAAACTGTTTTTT. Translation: CSVDRTGSGEKLFF.